This T cell receptor beta chain is drawn from a study of CD8 T cells in Susac syndrome. With random hexamers, roughly 0.45 to 1 ug RNA was reverse transcribed. Across 54 Vbeta and 13 Jbeta, TCR beta CDR3 was amplified with immunoSEQ multiplex PCR. TCRdb re-analysed the immunoSEQ multiplex PCR reads in MiXCR, keeping a single row per CDR3 protein. The table has 250,000 to 300,000 distinct CDR3 sequences, 70% to 90% seen once; the top ten hold around 0.18%. General study findings and limits: As acknowledged by the study, its TCR sequencing and HLA analysis included a relatively small number of individuals.

On this clonotype: Its antigen is currently unknown.

It was negative isolation that provided the CD8+ and CD4+ T cells, whereas TEMRA cells were enriched by FACS. The receptor comes from a human donor with multiple sclerosis. The sequenced sample consisted of CD8+ T cells from PBMCs.

CDR3 region: CSVGADGSYSGANVLTF. The CDR3 nucleotides are TGCAGCGTTGGGGCGGACGGGTCTTACTCTGGGGCCAACGTCCTGACTTTC. This rearrangement joins TRBV29-1 to TRBJ2-6, with D unresolved. CDR1 is SQVTM and CDR2 is ANQGSEA in the germline V gene. The V gene lost 4 bases and the J gene lost 0 bases, with 16 bases spanning the gap. This CDR3 has 17 residues.